This TCR beta chain was sequenced during a study of T cells in Graves' hyperthyroidism and ophthalmopathy. Amplification of TCR beta CDR3 regions was performed using RNA transcripts as template. The TCR CDR3 first-round RT-PCR relied on the HTBI primer set. TCRdb itself ran the multiplex PCR reads through MiXCR, one entry per CDR3 protein. Of more than 500,000 distinct CDR3 sequences in the sample, about 43% are singletons; the top ten hold under 20%. The sequenced material came from peripheral blood or thyroid tissue (not recorded which). The origin of this receptor is an adult woman with Graves' disease, either hyperthyroidism or ophthalmopathy (not recorded which).

The DNA for the CDR3 is TGTGCCAGCAGTTGGCCGGGACAGGGAGATACGCAGTATTTT. Amino acid sequence: CASSWPGQGDTQYF. The chain has TRBV12-3 or TRBV12-4 and TRBJ2-3; 9 positions agree with TRBD1. The CDR3 runs 14 residues. The V and J ends lost 4 bases and 5 bases, in that order; junction bases with no gene match: 4.